Reported below is one TCR beta chain. Trimming cost V 4 bases and J 6 bases; bases outside gene matches: 7. Germline CDR1 is SGHRS and CDR2 is YFSETQ. CDR3 length: 14 amino acids. The data are from a study of blood T cell repertoires in COVID-19. Sequenced by immunoSEQ multiplex PCR; TCRdb stores in-frame clones only, minus some. Of about 30,000 clones listed, around 85% are singletons. This sequence was found in a man in his 70s with COVID-19, enrolled during active disease. Sequenced input: peripheral blood. The V gene is TRBV5-1, the J gene TRBJ1-1, with 9 positions matching TRBD1. CDR3 sequence (DNA): TGCGCCAGCAGCCCCGGGACAGGGCAATCTGAAGCTTTCTTT. Its translation: CASSPGTGQSEAFF.